These 3 T cell receptor beta chains originate from one sample sequenced in a study of blood T cells in healthy people across ages. PCR was performed a second time for roughly 7 to 11 cycles using a sample-barcoded 5' primer and a J-beta primer mix. Using its own MiXCR run on the 5' RACE reads, TCRdb lists one record per CDR3 protein. The sample carries about 1.6 million distinct CDR3 sequences, roughly 32% recorded once. Sequencing was performed on blood. The receptors were gathered from a woman in her thirties in good health.

This clonotype occurred once. V and J are TRBV11-3 and TRBJ2-1, with 9 bases aligning to TRBD1. The CDR3 sequence is 16 residues long. Germline trimming cut 5 bases from V and 1 base from J; bases unmatched to any gene: 6. Per the germline V gene, CDR1 is SGHNT and CDR2 is YENEEA. CDR3 sequence (DNA): TGTGCCAGCAGCGTACAGGGGGCGACGTCCTACAATGAGCAGTTCTTC. As protein: CASSVQGATSYNEQFF. Full variable domain (remainder filled in from reference TRBV11-3 and TRBJ2-1): EAGVVQSPRYKIIEKKQPVAFWCNPISGHNTLYWYLQNLGQGPELLIRYENEEAVDDSQLPKDRFSAERLKGVDSTLKIQPAELGDSAVYLCASSVQGATSYNEQFFGPGTRLTVL.

A remark on this clonotype: A much larger clone lies a single base off, so this may be a read error. The rearrangement links TRBV2 to TRBJ2-1, with 11 bases lining up with TRBD2. This CDR3 is 13 amino acids long. Germline lookup yields CDR1 SNHLY and CDR2 FYNNEI. Trimming took 6 bases from V and 9 from J; bases not matched to a gene: 4. CDR3 in DNA: TGTGCCAGCAGCGGGACTAGCGGCACTGAGCAGTTCTTC. This sequence encodes CASSGTSGTEQFF. Supplemented by reference TRBV2 and TRBJ2-1, the full variable domain reads EPEVTQTPSHQVTQMGQEVILRCVPISNHLYFYWYRQILGQKVEFLVSFYNNEISEKSEIFDDQFSVERPDGSNFTLKIRSTKLEDSAMYFCASSGTSGTEQFFGPGTRLTVL.

The rearrangement uses TRBV2 and TRBJ2-1; 11 bases are shared with TRBD2. V shed 5 bases and J 6 bases; nucleotides not matched to a gene: 6. In germline, CDR1 is SNHLY, CDR2 FYNNEI. The CDR3 sequence is 15 residues long. The CDR3 here is CASSIKLAGANEQFF. For the CDR3, the DNA is TGTGCCAGCAGTATAAAACTAGCGGGGGCCAATGAGCAGTTCTTC.